This T cell receptor beta chain was profiled in a study of shared clonotypes between healthy human individuals. This clone was detected once. This table comes from immunoSEQ multiplex PCR, and its TCRdb copy is limited to in-frame clones, with some not included. The table has under 650,000 clones, less than 96% seen once. Donors comprised only Caucasian adults living in Nashville, Tennessee. The germline V gene has CDR1 MGHDK and CDR2 SYGVNS. Deletions cut 5 bases from V and 1 base from J, with 15 bases between. The CDR3 spans 16 residues. The sequence was obtained from a woman aged 25 to 45 in good health. Material for sequencing was naive CD4+ T cells sorted from blood. Regarding subset: CD45RA+ positively selected. This sequence joins TRBV25-1 and TRBJ1-3; a weak D match, TRBD1 (6 bases). In DNA form, the CDR3 reads TGTGCCAGCAGTAAAACAGGGTCTGTATCTGGAAACACCATATATTTT. This translates into CASSKTGSVSGNTIYF. Drawing the rest from reference TRBV25-1 and TRBJ1-3, the complete variable domain is EADIYQTPRYLVIGTGKKITLECSQTMGHDKMYWYQQDPGMELHLIHYSYGVNSTEKGDLSSESTVSRIRTEHFPLTLESARPSHTSQYLCASSKTGSVSGNTIYFGEGSWLTVV.